This TCR beta chain is from a study of response to subunit inactivated influenza vaccine. Findings and caveats of the study: Researchers suggested that each seasonal influenza vaccination recruits few new T cells.

Turning to this clonotype: What it binds is unknown.

Germline V gives CDR1 SGHTA, CDR2 FQGNSA. This CDR3 has 16 amino acids. The ends were cut back, 0 bases at V and 0 bases at J, with 12 bases in the middle. MiXCR, applied by TCRdb to the RT-PCR reads, yields one record per CDR3 protein. This table has about 310,000 distinct CDR3 sequences, 20% to 25% appearing once. This sequence originates from a man aged 50 to 69 who received an inactivated influenza vaccine. V is TRBV7-2 and J is TRBJ2-7; possible D gene TRBD2, 6 bases. The source material was PBMCs from blood, sampled about 20 months after vaccination. The CDR3 is CASSLAEGTSSYEQYF. The CDR3, as DNA: TGTGCCAGCAGCTTAGCGGAGGGAACCAGCTCCTACGAGCAGTACTTC. Full variable domain (outside the CDR3, taken from reference TRBV7-2 and TRBJ2-7): GAGVSQSPSNKVTEKGKDVELRCDPISGHTALYWYRQSLGQGLEFLIYFQGNSAPDKSGLPSDRFSAERTGGSVSTLTIQRTQQEDSAVYLCASSLAEGTSSYEQYFGPGTRLTVT.